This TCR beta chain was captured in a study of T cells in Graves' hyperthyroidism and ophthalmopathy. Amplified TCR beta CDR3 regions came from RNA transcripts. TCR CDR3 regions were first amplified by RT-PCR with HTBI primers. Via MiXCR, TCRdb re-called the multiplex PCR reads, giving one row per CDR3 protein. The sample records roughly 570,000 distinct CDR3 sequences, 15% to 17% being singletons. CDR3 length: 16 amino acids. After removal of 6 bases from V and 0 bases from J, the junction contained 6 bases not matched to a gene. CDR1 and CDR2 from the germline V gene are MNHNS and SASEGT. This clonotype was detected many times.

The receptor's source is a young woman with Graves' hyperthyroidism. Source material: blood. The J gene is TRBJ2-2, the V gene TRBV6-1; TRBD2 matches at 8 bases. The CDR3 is CASRVTSGPNTGELFF. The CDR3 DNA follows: TGTGCCAGCAGGGTCACTAGCGGCCCGAACACCGGGGAGCTGTTTTTT.